This TCR beta chain was recovered during a study of OX40 agonist ivuxolimab in advanced cancers. Study-level results: Low normalized clonal expansion also occurred in some nonresponding patients. CD4+ and CD8+ blood T cells expanded clonally by week 6 at 0.1 to 3.0 mg/kg.

The germline CDR1 and CDR2 sequences are GTSNPN and SVGIG (reference sequence). This CDR3 spans 13 amino acids. Trimming cost V 2 bases and J 8 bases, with 14 bases left between them. Profiled with immunoSEQ multiplex PCR; TCRdb holds only in-frame clones, not every one. The table shows 65,000 to 85,000 clones, with roughly 87% occurring only once. Turning to this clone: Antigen specificity is unknown.

The V and J genes are TRBV30 and TRBJ2-3, with D possibly TRBD1 on 5 matching bases. The receptor comes from an adult with an advanced solid tumor such as melanoma, head and neck, liver or kidney cancer. The specimen comprised CD4+ or CD8+ T cells sorted from blood, sampled in a trial of the OX40 agonist ivuxolimab. The CDR3 sequence is CAWSIRQPPTQYF. CDR3 coding DNA: TGTGCCTGGAGTATTCGACAGCCACCTACGCAGTATTTT.